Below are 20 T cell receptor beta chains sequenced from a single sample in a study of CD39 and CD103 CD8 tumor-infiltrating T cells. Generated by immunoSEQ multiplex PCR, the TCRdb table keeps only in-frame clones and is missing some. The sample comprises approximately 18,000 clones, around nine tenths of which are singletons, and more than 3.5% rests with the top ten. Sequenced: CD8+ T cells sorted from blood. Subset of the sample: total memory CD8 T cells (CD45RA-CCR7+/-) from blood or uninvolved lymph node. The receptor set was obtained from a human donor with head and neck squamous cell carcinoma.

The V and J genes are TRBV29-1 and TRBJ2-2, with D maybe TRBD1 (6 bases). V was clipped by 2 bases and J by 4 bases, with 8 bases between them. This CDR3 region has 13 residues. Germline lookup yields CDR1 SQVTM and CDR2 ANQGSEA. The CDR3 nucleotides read TGCAGCGTTGAAAGGACAGCCACCGGGGAGCTGTTTTTT. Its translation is CSVERTATGELFF.

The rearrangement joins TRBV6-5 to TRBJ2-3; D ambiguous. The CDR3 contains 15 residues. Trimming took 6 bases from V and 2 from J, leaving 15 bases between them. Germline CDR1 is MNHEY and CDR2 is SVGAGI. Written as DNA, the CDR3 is TGTGCCAGCAGCCCCGATCCCTCACTCACAGATACGCAGTATTTT. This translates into CASSPDPSLTDTQYF.

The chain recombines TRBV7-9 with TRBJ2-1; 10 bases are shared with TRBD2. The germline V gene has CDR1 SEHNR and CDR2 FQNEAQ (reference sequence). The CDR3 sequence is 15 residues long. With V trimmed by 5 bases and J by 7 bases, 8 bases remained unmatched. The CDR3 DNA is TGTGCCAGCAGCAACCTAGCGGGGGTCTGGAATGAGCAGTTCTTC. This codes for CASSNLAGVWNEQFF. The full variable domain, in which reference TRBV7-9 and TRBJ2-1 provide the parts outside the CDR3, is DTGVSQNPRHKITKRGQNVTFRCDPISEHNRLYWYRQTLGQGPEFLTYFQNEAQLEKSRLLSDRFSAERPKGSFSTLEIQRTEQGDSAMYLCASSNLAGVWNEQFFGPGTRLTVL.

The CDR3: CASSLPSGAEQYF. The CDR3, as DNA: TGTGCCAGCAGTTTGCCCTCAGGGGCCGAGCAGTACTTC. The V call is TRBV27, the J call TRBJ2-7; a possible D gene is TRBD1 (6 bases). Germline CDR1 MNHEY, CDR2 SMNVEV (reference sequence). The germline V and J ends were trimmed by 3 bases and 6 bases, with 12 bases remaining between them. CDR3 length equals 13 residues.

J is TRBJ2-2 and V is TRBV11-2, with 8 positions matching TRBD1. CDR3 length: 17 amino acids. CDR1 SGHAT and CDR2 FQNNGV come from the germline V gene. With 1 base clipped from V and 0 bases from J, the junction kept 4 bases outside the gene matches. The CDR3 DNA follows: TGTGCCAGCAGCTTAGCCGGACAGGGCGCGAACACCGGGGAGCTGTTTTTT. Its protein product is CASSLAGQGANTGELFF.

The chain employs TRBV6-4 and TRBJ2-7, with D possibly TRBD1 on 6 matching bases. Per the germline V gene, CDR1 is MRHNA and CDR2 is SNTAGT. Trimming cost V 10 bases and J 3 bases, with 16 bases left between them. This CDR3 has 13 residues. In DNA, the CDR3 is TGTGCCAAAGGACAGAGTGCCATCTACGAGCAGTACTTC. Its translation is CAKGQSAIYEQYF.

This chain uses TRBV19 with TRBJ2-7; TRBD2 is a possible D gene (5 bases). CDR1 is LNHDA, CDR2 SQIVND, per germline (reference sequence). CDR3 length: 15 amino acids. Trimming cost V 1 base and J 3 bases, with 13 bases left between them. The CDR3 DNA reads TGTGCCAGTAGTATAGGTTCGGGATACTTCTACGAGCAGTACTTC. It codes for CASSIGSGYFYEQYF. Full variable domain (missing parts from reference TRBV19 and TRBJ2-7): DGGITQSPKYLFRKEGQNVTLSCEQNLNHDAMYWYRQDPGQGLRLIYYSQIVNDFQKGDIAEGYSVSREKKESFPLTVTSAQKNPTAFYLCASSIGSGYFYEQYFGPGTRLTVT.

This CDR3 reads CASSLVGGGAREQFF. The CDR3 nucleotides read TGCGCCAGCAGCTTGGTTGGCGGGGGGGCCAGGGAGCAGTTCTTC. The chain has TRBV5-1 and TRBJ2-1; 9 nucleotides match TRBD2. The V gene's germline CDR1 is SGHRS and CDR2 YFSETQ. V was pared by 0 bases and J by 10 bases, with 8 bases of the junction left unmatched. The CDR3 runs 15 residues.

CDR3 bases: TGTGCCAGCAGCTTATCACAGGGCGTAGGGTCACCCCTCCACTTT. This encodes CASSLSQGVGSPLHF. The chain couples TRBV13 to TRBJ1-6; maybe TRBD1 (6 bases). CDR1 is PRHDT, CDR2 FYEKMQ, per germline (reference sequence). Trimming removed 2 bases at V and 10 bases at J, with 15 bases between. CDR3 length: 15 residues.

CDR3 sequence reads: CATSRDSSGNTIYF. In nucleotides, the CDR3 is TGTGCCACCAGCAGAGACAGCTCTGGAAACACCATATATTTT. The chain joins TRBV15 to TRBJ1-3; no definite D call. Germline V gene data show CDR1 as LNHNV and CDR2 as YYDKDF (reference sequence). V was shortened by 0 bases and J by 0 bases, with 3 bases between the two germline ends. This CDR3 has 14 amino acids.

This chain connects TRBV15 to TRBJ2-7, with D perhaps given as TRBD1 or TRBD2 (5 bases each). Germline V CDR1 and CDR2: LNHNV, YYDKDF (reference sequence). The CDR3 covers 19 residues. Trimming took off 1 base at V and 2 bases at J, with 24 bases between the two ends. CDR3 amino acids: CATSRGAARAGQQAYEQYF. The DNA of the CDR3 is TGTGCCACCAGCAGAGGGGCCGCCAGGGCGGGTCAGCAGGCCTACGAGCAGTACTTC. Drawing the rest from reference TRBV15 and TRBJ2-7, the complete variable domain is DAMVIQNPRYQVTQFGKPVTLSCSQTLNHNVMYWYQQKSSQAPKLLFHYYDKDFNNEADTPDNFQSRRPNTSFCFLDIRSPGLGDTAMYLCATSRGAARAGQQAYEQYFGPGTRLTVT.

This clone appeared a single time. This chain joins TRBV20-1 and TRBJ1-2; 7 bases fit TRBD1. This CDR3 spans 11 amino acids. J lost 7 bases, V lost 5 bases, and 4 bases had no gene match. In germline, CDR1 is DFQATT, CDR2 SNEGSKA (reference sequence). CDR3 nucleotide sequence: TGCAGTGCTGGCGACAGGGTTGGCTACACCTTC. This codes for CSAGDRVGYTF.

The CDR3 sequence is CASSGDGVNTEAFF. The DNA for the CDR3 is TGTGCCAGCAGCGGGGACGGGGTGAACACTGAAGCTTTCTTT. This sequence joins TRBV2 and TRBJ1-1; D is perhaps TRBD1 (5 bases). This CDR3 has 14 amino acids. Trimming took off 6 bases at V and 0 bases at J, with 11 bases between the two ends. From germline, CDR1 is SNHLY and CDR2 FYNNEI.

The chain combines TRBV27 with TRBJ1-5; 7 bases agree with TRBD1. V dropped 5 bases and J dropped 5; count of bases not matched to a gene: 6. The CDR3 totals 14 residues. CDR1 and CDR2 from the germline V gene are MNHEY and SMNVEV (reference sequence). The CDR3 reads CASSPGTAYQPQHF. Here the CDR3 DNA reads TGTGCCAGCAGTCCCGGGACAGCGTATCAGCCCCAGCATTTT.

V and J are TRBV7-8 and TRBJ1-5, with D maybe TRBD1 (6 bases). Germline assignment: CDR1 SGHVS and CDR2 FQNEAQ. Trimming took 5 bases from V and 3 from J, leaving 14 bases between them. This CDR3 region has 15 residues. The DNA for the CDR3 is TGTGCCAGCAGCCCGATGACAGGCGCCAATCAGCCCCAGCATTTT. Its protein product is CASSPMTGANQPQHF. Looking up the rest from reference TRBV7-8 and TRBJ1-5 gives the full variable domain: GAGVSQSPRYKVAKRGQDVALRCDPISGHVSLFWYQQALGQGPEFLTYFQNEAQLDKSGLPSDRFFAERPEGSVSTLKIQRTQQEDSAVYLCASSPMTGANQPQHFGDGTRLSIL.

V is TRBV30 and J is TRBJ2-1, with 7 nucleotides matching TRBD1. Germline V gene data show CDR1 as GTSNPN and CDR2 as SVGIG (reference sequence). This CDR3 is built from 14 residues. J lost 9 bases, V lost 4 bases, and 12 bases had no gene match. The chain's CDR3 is CAWNHRGVSGEQFF. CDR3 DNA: TGTGCCTGGAATCACAGGGGAGTAAGCGGTGAGCAGTTCTTC.

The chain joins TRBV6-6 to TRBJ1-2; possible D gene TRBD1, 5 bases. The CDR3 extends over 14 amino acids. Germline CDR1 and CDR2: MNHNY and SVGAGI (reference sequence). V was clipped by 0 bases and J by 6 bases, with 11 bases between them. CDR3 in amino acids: CASSYSIGADGYTF. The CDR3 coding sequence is TGTGCCAGCAGTTACTCGATCGGGGCGGATGGCTACACCTTC.

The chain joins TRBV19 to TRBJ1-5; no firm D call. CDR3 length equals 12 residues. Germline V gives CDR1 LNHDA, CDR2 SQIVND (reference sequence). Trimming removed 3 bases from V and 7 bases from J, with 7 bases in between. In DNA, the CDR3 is TGTGCCAGTAGTATCTCGTGGCAGCCCCAGCATTTT. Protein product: CASSISWQPQHF. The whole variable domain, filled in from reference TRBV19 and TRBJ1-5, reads DGGITQSPKYLFRKEGQNVTLSCEQNLNHDAMYWYRQDPGQGLRLIYYSQIVNDFQKGDIAEGYSVSREKKESFPLTVTSAQKNPTAFYLCASSISWQPQHFGDGTRLSIL.

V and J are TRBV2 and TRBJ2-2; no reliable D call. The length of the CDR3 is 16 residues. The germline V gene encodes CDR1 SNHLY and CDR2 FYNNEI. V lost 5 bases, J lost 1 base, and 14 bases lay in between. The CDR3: CASSFPQSGNTGELFF. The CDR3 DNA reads TGTGCCAGCAGTTTCCCGCAGTCAGGGAACACCGGGGAGCTGTTTTTT.

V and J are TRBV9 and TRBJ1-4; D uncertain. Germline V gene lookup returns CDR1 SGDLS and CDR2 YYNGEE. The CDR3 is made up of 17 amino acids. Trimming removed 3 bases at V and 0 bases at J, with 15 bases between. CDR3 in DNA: TGTGCCAGCAGCGCCGGGATTTTTTCTGCAACTAATGAAAAACTGTTTTTT. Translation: CASSAGIFSATNEKLFF.